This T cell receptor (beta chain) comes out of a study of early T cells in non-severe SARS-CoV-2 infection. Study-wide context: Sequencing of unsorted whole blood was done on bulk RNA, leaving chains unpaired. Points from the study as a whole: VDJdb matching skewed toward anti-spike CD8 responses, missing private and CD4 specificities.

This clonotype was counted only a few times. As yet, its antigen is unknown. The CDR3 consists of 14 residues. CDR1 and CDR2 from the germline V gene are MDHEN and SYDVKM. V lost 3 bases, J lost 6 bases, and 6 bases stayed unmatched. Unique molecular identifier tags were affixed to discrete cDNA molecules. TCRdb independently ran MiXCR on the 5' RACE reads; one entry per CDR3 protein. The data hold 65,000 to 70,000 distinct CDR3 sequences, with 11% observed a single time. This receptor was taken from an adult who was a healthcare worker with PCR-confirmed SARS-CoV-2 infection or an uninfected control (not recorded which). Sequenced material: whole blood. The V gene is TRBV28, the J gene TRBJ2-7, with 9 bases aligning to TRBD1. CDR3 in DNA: TGTGCCAGCAGTTTGAACAGGGGGCAGGCCGAGCAGTACTTC. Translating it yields CASSLNRGQAEQYF.